This T cell receptor beta chain was observed in a study of cytomegalovirus exposure and HLA in healthy donors. Use of 60 Vbeta and 13 Jbeta primers characterized the PCR. Authors' processing steps: A later analysis counted 65 million to 95 million unique TCR beta chains, about 11 million shared. Only in-frame clones appear in the TCRdb table, and some are missing; sequencing was by immunoSEQ multiplex PCR. That table supplies the V and J calls and clone size; D and trimming were determined from the DNA. This table holds 200,000 or so clones, 81% found once. CDR1 is ENHRY and CDR2 is SYGVKD in the germline V gene. After removal of 3 bases from V and 2 bases from J, the junction contained 6 bases not matched to a gene. The CDR3 runs 15 residues. Regarding donors, all were healthy bone marrow donors.

Sequenced sample: PBMCs. The V gene is TRBV10-3, the J gene TRBJ1-2, with 7 bases matching TRBD1. The clonotype was recovered from a woman between 18 and 29 years old in good health and CMV-seropositive. The CDR3 protein is CAISDGDSGNYGYTF. CDR3 DNA sequence: TGTGCCATCAGTGACGGGGACAGCGGGAACTATGGCTACACCTTC.